Below, 17 T cell receptor beta chains from the same sample are listed, as sequenced in a study of cytomegalovirus exposure and HLA in healthy donors. The PCR contained 60 Vbeta and 13 Jbeta primers. Generated by immunoSEQ multiplex PCR, the TCRdb table keeps only in-frame clones and is missing some. The table includes over 80,000 clones, about four fifths detected once. Sequencing input: PBMCs. These receptors all come from a man in his forties in good health and CMV-seropositive.

The chain has TRBV9 and TRBJ2-7; 7 bases fit TRBD1. The CDR3 has 14 residues. Trimming removed 4 bases from V and 2 bases from J; junction bases left unmatched: 6. Germline CDR1 is SGDLS and CDR2 is YYNGEE. CDR3: CASSPWTGTYEQYF. The DNA for the CDR3 is TGTGCCAGCAGCCCATGGACAGGTACCTACGAGCAGTACTTC.

The chain couples TRBV28 to TRBJ2-5; D remains unclear. The CDR3 spans 13 residues. Deletions cut 7 bases from V and 0 bases from J, with 9 bases between. Germline V gene data show CDR1 as MDHEN and CDR2 as SYDVKM. The CDR3 DNA is TGTGCCAGCAACGAGGCGAACCAAGAGACCCAGTACTTC. It specifies CASNEANQETQYF.

This clone is a singleton in its sample. The genes are TRBV18 and TRBJ2-7, with 7 nucleotides matching TRBD1. V shed 4 bases and J 2 bases; nucleotides not matched to a gene: 5. Germline loops: CDR1 KGHSH, CDR2 LQKENI. The CDR3 runs to 14 residues. CDR3 sequence: CASSQRQGPYEQYF. The DNA of the CDR3 is TGTGCCAGCTCACAGAGACAGGGCCCCTACGAGCAGTACTTC. Based on the CDR3 plus reference TRBV18 and TRBJ2-7, the full variable domain is NAGVMQNPRHLVRRRGQEARLRCSPMKGHSHVYWYRQLPEEGLKFMVYLQKENIIDESGMPKERFSAEFPKEGPSILRIQQVVRGDSAAYFCASSQRQGPYEQYFGPGTRLTVT.

The chain carries TRBV28 and TRBJ1-2; tentatively, D is TRBD1 (6 bases). V dropped 6 bases and J dropped 0 bases, with 14 bases sitting between them. Germline CDR1 reads MDHEN; CDR2 reads SYDVKM. The CDR3 loop spans 15 amino acids. The CDR3 sequence is CASRGAGGANYGYTF. CDR3 nucleotide sequence: TGTGCCAGCAGGGGGGCGGGGGGAGCTAACTATGGCTACACCTTC.

The rearrangement uses TRBV5-3 and TRBJ2-5; 11 bases are a match to TRBD2. TRBV5-3 is treated as an ORF (open reading frame) with a function not yet certain. This CDR3 region has 19 residues. Trimming cost V 1 base and J 5 bases; bases outside gene matches: 16. CDR3 sequence: CARSLWGPWYSGRGETQYF. The CDR3 DNA reads TGTGCCAGAAGCTTGTGGGGGCCATGGTATAGCGGGAGGGGTGAGACCCAGTACTTC.

The rearrangement joins TRBV4-1 to TRBJ1-3; TRBD1 aligns across 8 bases. The CDR3 spans 17 residues. Germline lookup yields CDR1 MGHRA and CDR2 YSYEKL. J was trimmed by 5 bases and V by 4 bases; bases with no gene match: 13. The CDR3 bases are TGCGCCAGCAGCCCGGAATTTACAGGGGGGCGTAGAAACACCATATATTTT. Translated, it gives CASSPEFTGGRRNTIYF.

V gene TRBV6-5 combines with J gene TRBJ1-4, with 9 positions matching TRBD1. The CDR3 totals 14 residues. CDR1 MNHEY and CDR2 SVGAGI come from the germline V gene. With 5 bases clipped from V and 5 bases from J, the junction kept 3 bases outside the gene matches. DNA for the CDR3: TGTGCCAGCAGTAGACAGGGGGTCAATGAAAAACTGTTTTTT. Amino acids: CASSRQGVNEKLFF.

Details on this clone: Other DNA sequences in the sample encode the same CDR3. J is TRBJ2-3 and V is TRBV18, with 7 bases aligning to TRBD2. V shed 0 bases and J 0 bases; nucleotides not matched to a gene: 0. The CDR3 contains 15 residues. In germline, CDR1 is KGHSH, CDR2 LQKENI. As DNA, the CDR3 is TGTGCCAGCTCACCACCTAGCGGGAGCACAGATACGCAGTATTTT. Translating gives CASSPPSGSTDTQYF.

The rearrangement links TRBV29-1 to TRBJ1-2; D call uncertain. Germline V gene lookup returns CDR1 SQVTM and CDR2 ANQGSEA. V lost 5 bases to trimming and J lost 1 base, with 8 bases between them. The length of the CDR3 is 12 residues. This CDR3 reads CSVREDNYGYTF. The CDR3 DNA reads TGCAGCGTTCGGGAGGATAACTATGGCTACACCTTC. Full variable domain (rest looked up from reference TRBV29-1 and TRBJ1-2): SAVISQKPSRDICQRGTSLTIQCQVDSQVTMMFWYRQQPGQSLTLIATANQGSEATYESGFVIDKFPISRPNLTFSTLTVSNMSPEDSSIYLCSVREDNYGYTFGSGTRLTVV.

This chain joins TRBV2 and TRBJ1-1, with D perhaps matching TRBD1 (5 bases). The CDR3 consists of 13 residues. Between the trimmed V and J ends, which lost 4 bases and 0 bases, there was a span of 6 bases. Germline loops: CDR1 SNHLY, CDR2 FYNNEI. The CDR3 is CASSVTVNTEAFF. The CDR3 coding sequence is TGTGCCAGCAGTGTGACAGTGAACACTGAAGCTTTCTTT.

V usage is TRBV5-5 and J usage is TRBJ2-7; the D is unclear. The CDR3 consists of 15 residues. V lost 3 bases, J lost 0 bases, and 13 bases lay in between. Looked up from germline, CDR1 is SGHKS and CDR2 is YYEKEE (reference sequence). Written as DNA, the CDR3 is TGTGCCAGCAGCTGGTCGGTAGCTTCCTCCTACGAGCAGTACTTC. Its translation is CASSWSVASSYEQYF.

The chain's CDR3 is CASSGSGANVLTF. In nucleotides, the CDR3 is TGTGCCAGCAGTGGTAGTGGGGCCAACGTCCTGACTTTC. The J gene is TRBJ2-6, the V gene TRBV14; D gene ambiguous. V lost 6 bases and J lost 3, with 6 bases in between. The CDR3 extends over 13 amino acids. CDR1 and CDR2 from the germline V gene are SGHDN and FVKESK.

The rearrangement uses TRBV27 and TRBJ1-5; 7 bases agree with TRBD1. The CDR3 sequence is 15 residues long. V gave up 8 bases and J gave up 2 bases; unmatched junction bases: 9. Germline V gives CDR1 MNHEY, CDR2 SMNVEV (reference sequence). In DNA, the CDR3 is TGTGCCAGCGGAAAGACAGGGAGTGGCAATCAGCCCCAGCATTTT. Protein sequence: CASGKTGSGNQPQHF.

To note about this clone: The missing conserved phenylalanine or tryptophan at the end of this CDR3 makes a read error likely. The chain joins TRBV7-7 to TRBJ2-2, with 11 bases aligning to TRBD2. The CDR3 has 14 amino acids. The germline gives CDR1 SSHAT, CDR2 FNYEAQ (reference sequence). V lost 6 bases to trimming and J lost 7 bases; unmatched junction nucleotides: 4. CDR3 DNA: TGTGCCAGCAGACTAGCGGGAGCCGGCGGGGAGCTGTTTTCT. Protein sequence: CASRLAGAGGELFS.

CDR3 residues: CASTMDRDNYGYTF. CDR3 bases: TGTGCCAGCACCATGGACAGGGACAACTATGGCTACACCTTC. V is TRBV6-6 and J is TRBJ1-2, with 8 bases lining up with TRBD1. J was trimmed by 2 bases and V by 7 bases; bases with no gene match: 6. Germline values: CDR1 MNHNY, CDR2 SVGAGI (reference sequence). The CDR3 runs to 14 residues.

The chain uses TRBV7-9 and TRBJ2-2; D is possibly TRBD1 (6 bases). This CDR3 region has 13 residues. Germline V gene sequence: CDR1 SEHNR, CDR2 FQNEAQ (reference sequence). V was trimmed by 4 bases and J by 6 bases, leaving 9 bases between them. The DNA of the CDR3 is TGTGCCAGCAGCTGGCGACAGGCCGGGGAGCTGTTTTTT. Translating it yields CASSWRQAGELFF.

The chain has TRBV6-1 and TRBJ1-2; D ambiguous. V was shortened by 3 bases and J by 8 bases, with 10 bases between the two germline ends. The germline CDR1 and CDR2 sequences are MNHNS and SASEGT. The CDR3 has 12 amino acids. The CDR3 region is CASSDLDRGYTF. CDR3 DNA: TGTGCCAGCAGTGACCTAGATCGGGGCTACACCTTC.